These 2 T cell receptor beta chains originate from one sample sequenced in a study of blood T cells in healthy people across ages. A sample-barcoded 5' primer and a J-beta primer mix were used in a second PCR of about 6 to 11 cycles. Each CDR3 protein gets one entry after TCRdb re-called the 5' RACE reads with MiXCR. The sample comprises 1 million or so distinct CDR3 sequences, 40% to 55% of which are singletons, and under 20% rests with the top ten. Sample: blood. Receptor source: an older woman in good health.

In this sample, this clonotype turned up many times. This chain links TRBV10-3 with TRBJ2-5; 8 bases match TRBD2. V was pared by 2 bases and J by 3 bases, with 2 bases of the junction left unmatched. CDR1 and CDR2 (germline): ENHRY, SYGVKD. This CDR3 has 14 residues. The CDR3 here is CAISEVAGKETQYF. CDR3 DNA: TGTGCCATCAGTGAGGTAGCGGGAAAAGAGACCCAGTACTTC.

The chain couples TRBV6-5 to TRBJ2-1, with 10 bases matching TRBD2. The V and J ends lost 5 bases and 4 bases, in that order; junction bases with no gene match: 8. The CDR3 loop spans 16 amino acids. CDR1 and CDR2 from the germline V gene are MNHEY and SVGAGI. CDR3: CASSTGLAAPYNEQFF. The CDR3 region has the DNA TGTGCCAGCAGTACCGGACTAGCGGCCCCATACAATGAGCAGTTCTTC.